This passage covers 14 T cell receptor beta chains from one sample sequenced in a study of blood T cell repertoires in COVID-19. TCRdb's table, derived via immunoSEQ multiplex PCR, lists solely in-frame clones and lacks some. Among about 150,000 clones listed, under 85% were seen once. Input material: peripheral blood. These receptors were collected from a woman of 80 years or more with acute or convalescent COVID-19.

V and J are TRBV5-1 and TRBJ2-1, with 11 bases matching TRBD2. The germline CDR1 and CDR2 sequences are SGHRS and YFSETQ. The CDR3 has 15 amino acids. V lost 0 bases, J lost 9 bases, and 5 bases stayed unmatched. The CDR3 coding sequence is TGCGCCAGCAGCTTGGGGGTAGCGGGAGGGCGTGAGCAGTTCTTC. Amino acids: CASSLGVAGGREQFF.

For the CDR3, the DNA is TGTGCCTGGAAATACAGAAGCTCTGGAAACACCATATATTTT. Translation gives CAWKYRSSGNTIYF. This chain uses TRBV30 with TRBJ1-3; D gene uncertain. CDR3 length: 14 residues. Germline V gene lookup returns CDR1 GTSNPN and CDR2 SVGIG (reference sequence). The V gene lost 4 bases and the J gene lost 0 bases, with 10 bases spanning the gap.

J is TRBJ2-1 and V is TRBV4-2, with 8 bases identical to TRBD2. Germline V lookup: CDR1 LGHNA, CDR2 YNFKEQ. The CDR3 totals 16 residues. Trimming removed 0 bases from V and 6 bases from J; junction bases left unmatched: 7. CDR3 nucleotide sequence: TGTGCCAGCAGCCAAGATGGGGACGGGAGGGGCAATGAGCAGTTCTTC. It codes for CASSQDGDGRGNEQFF.

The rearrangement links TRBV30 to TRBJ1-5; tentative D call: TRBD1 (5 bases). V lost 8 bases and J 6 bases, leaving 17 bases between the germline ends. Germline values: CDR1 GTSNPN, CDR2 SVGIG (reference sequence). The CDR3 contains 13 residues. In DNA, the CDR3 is TGTGCCCTCACCGCGGGGCCGGGTCAGCCCCAGCATTTT. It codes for CALTAGPGQPQHF.

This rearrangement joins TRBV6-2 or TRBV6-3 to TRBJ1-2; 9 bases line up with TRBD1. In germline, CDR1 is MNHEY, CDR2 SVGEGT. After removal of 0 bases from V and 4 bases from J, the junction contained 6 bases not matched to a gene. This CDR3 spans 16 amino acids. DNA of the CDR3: TGTGCCAGCAGTTACTCCCTAAGGACAGGGGCCTATGGCTACACCTTC. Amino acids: CASSYSLRTGAYGYTF.

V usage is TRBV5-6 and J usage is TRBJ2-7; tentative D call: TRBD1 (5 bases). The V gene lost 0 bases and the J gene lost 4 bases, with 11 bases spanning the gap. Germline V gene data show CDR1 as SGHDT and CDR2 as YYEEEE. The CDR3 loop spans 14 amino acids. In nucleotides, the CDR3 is TGTGCCAGCAGCTTGGGAGCAGGGTTATACGAGCAGTACTTC. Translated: CASSLGAGLYEQYF.

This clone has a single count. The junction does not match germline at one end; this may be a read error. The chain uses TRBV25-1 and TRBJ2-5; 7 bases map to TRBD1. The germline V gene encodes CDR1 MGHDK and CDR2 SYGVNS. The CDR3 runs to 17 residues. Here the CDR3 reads CASSESWGQYYQETQYF. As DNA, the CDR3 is TGTGCCAGCAGCGAATCCTGGGGACAGTATTATCAAGAGACCCAGTACTTC.

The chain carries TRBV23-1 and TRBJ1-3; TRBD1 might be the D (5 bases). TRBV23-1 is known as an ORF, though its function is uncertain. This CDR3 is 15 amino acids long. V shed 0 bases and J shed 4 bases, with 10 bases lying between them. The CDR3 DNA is TGCGCCAGCAGTCAATCAGCCAGGGTCGGAAACACCATATATTTT. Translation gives CASSQSARVGNTIYF.

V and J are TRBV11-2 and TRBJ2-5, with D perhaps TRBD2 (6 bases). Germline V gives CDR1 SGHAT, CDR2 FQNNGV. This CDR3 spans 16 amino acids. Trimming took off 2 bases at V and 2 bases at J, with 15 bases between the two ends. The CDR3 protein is CASSLSGSREQETQYF. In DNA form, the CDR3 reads TGTGCCAGCAGCTTATCCGGGAGCCGAGAACAAGAGACCCAGTACTTC.

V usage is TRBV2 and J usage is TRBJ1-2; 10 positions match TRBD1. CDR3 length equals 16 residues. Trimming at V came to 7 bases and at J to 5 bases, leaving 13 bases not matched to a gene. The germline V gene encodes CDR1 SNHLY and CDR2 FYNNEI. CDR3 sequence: CASKTGGFITMYGYTF. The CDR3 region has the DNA TGTGCCAGCAAGACAGGGGGCTTTATAACTATGTATGGCTACACCTTC.

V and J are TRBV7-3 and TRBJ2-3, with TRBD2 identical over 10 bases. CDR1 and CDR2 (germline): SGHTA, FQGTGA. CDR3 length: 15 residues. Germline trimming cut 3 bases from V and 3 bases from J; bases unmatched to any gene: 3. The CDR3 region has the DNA TGTGCCAGCAGCTTTCTAGCGGGAGTTACAGATACGCAGTATTTT. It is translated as CASSFLAGVTDTQYF.

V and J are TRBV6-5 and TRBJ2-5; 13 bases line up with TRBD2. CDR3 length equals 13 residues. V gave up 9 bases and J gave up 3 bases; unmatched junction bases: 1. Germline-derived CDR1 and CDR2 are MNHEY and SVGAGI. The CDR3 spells CASGTSGKETQYF. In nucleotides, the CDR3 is TGTGCCAGTGGGACTAGCGGGAAAGAGACCCAGTACTTC.

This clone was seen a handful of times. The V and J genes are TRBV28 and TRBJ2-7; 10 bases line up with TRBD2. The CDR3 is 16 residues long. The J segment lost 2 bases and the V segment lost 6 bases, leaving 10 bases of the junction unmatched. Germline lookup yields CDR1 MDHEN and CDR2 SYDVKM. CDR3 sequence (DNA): TGTGCCAGCAGCTTACCGGATGGGACTAGCGCCTACGAGCAGTACTTC. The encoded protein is CASSLPDGTSAYEQYF.

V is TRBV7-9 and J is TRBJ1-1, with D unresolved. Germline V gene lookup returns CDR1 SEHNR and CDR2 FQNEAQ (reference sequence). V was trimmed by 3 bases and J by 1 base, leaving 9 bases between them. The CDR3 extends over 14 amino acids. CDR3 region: CASSFGSTNTEAFF. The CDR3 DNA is TGTGCCAGCAGCTTCGGGAGCACGAACACTGAAGCTTTCTTT. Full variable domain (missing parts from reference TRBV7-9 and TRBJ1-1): DTGVSQNPRHKITKRGQNVTFRCDPISEHNRLYWYRQTLGQGPEFLTYFQNEAQLEKSRLLSDRFSAERPKGSFSTLEIQRTEQGDSAMYLCASSFGSTNTEAFFGQGTRLTVV.